These 24 T cell receptor beta chains originate from one sample sequenced in a study of cytomegalovirus exposure and HLA in healthy donors (TCRdb year 2017). The library was prepared using the immunoSEQ multiplex PCR assay. For the multiplex PCR, a mixture combining 60 forward primers for TCR Vbeta segments and 13 reverse primers for TCR Jbeta segments was used. TCRdb carries this immuneACCESS record with in-frame sequences only. Its versions omit some clonotypes, under half of them owing to an unresolved V gene in the studies checked, with the rest unexplained. The sample contains about 160,000 clones, 86% of them found a single time. Roughly 1.8% of the sample belongs to the ten largest clones. Sequencing was carried out using PBMCs. The receptor set was obtained from a woman aged 18-30 years in good health and CMV-seronegative.

The gene calls are TRBV5-4 and TRBJ1-2; D call uncertain. The germline V gene has CDR1 SGHNT and CDR2 YYREEE (reference sequence). Trimming took off 4 bases at V and 6 bases at J, with 10 bases between the two ends. The CDR3 runs 12 residues. CDR3 bases: TGTGCCAGCAGCCTGGCCTTTAATGGCTACACCTTC. Encoded protein: CASSLAFNGYTF.

The genes are TRBV30 and TRBJ2-1; tentatively, D is TRBD2 (5 bases). Germline CDR1 reads GTSNPN; CDR2 reads SVGIG (reference sequence). The CDR3 extends over 11 amino acids. Trimming cost V 3 bases and J 8 bases, with 8 bases left between them. The DNA of the CDR3 is TGTGCCTGGAGCGCGGGTCATGAGCAGTTCTTC. It yields the protein CAWSAGHEQFF.

The V and J genes are TRBV27 and TRBJ2-7, with 8 positions matching TRBD2. V shed 4 bases and J 3 bases; nucleotides not matched to a gene: 8. Germline-derived CDR1 and CDR2 are MNHEY and SMNVEV (reference sequence). The CDR3 is made up of 15 amino acids. CDR3 coding DNA: TGTGCCAGCAGTTGGGGATCAACTAGCGGCTACGAGCAGTACTTC. It specifies CASSWGSTSGYEQYF.

The chain uses TRBV30 and TRBJ1-2; D might be TRBD1 (6 bases). V was shortened by 4 bases and J by 5 bases, with 20 bases between the two germline ends. This CDR3 is built from 15 residues. CDR1 and CDR2 from the germline V gene are GTSNPN and SVGIG (reference sequence). CDR3 coding DNA: TGTGCCTGGAATGCCCCTCACAGGGTTGATTATGGCTACACCTTC. Amino acid sequence: CAWNAPHRVDYGYTF.

The chain links TRBV2 to TRBJ2-5; possible D gene TRBD1, 5 bases. The germline V and J ends were trimmed by 7 bases and 5 bases, with 26 bases remaining between them. The CDR3 runs 17 residues. From germline, CDR1 is SNHLY and CDR2 FYNNEI. CDR3 nucleotide sequence: TGTGCCAGCATCCCGTTCTTGAGGTCCACAGGAAGGGAGACCCAGTACTTC. It encodes CASIPFLRSTGRETQYF. The full variable domain, in which reference TRBV2 and TRBJ2-5 provide the parts outside the CDR3, is EPEVTQTPSHQVTQMGQEVILRCVPISNHLYFYWYRQILGQKVEFLVSFYNNEISEKSEIFDDQFSVERPDGSNFTLKIRSTKLEDSAMYFCASIPFLRSTGRETQYFGPGTRLLVL.

The V and J genes are TRBV29-1 and TRBJ2-7; 7 nucleotides agree with TRBD1. The trim removed 7 bases at V and 5 bases at J, leaving 8 bases unmatched. The germline V gene encodes CDR1 SQVTM and CDR2 ANQGSEA. This CDR3 contains 12 residues. The CDR3 protein is CSAQGTADEQYF. DNA for the CDR3: TGCAGCGCCCAAGGGACAGCAGACGAGCAGTACTTC.

The chain combines TRBV28 with TRBJ2-7, with 8 bases matching TRBD2. The CDR3 sequence is 15 residues long. Germline CDR1 MDHEN, CDR2 SYDVKM. Trimming cost V 8 bases and J 0 bases; bases outside gene matches: 9. The DNA of the CDR3 is TGTGCCAGCTCTATCGGGGGGGGCCCCTCCTACGAGCAGTACTTC. It encodes CASSIGGGPSYEQYF.

V gene TRBV30 combines with J gene TRBJ1-4; 8 nucleotides agree with TRBD1. This CDR3 is 16 amino acids long. The ends lost 2 bases at V and 2 bases at J; junction bases unmatched: 7. The germline CDR1 and CDR2 sequences are GTSNPN and SVGIG (reference sequence). The CDR3 protein is CAWSQRRQGTNEKLFF. In DNA form, the CDR3 reads TGTGCCTGGAGTCAAAGACGACAGGGGACTAATGAAAAACTGTTTTTT.

The chain has TRBV9 and TRBJ2-3; TRBD1 is a possible D gene (5 bases). CDR3 length equals 14 residues. The V end lost 4 bases, the J end lost 4 bases, and 13 bases lay between the germline ends. CDR1 and CDR2 (germline): SGDLS, YYNGEE. CDR3 in DNA: TGTGCCAGCAGCCTTGACAGTTCCGCAGATACGCAGTATTTT. It encodes CASSLDSSADTQYF. Full variable domain (remainder filled in from reference TRBV9 and TRBJ2-3): DSGVTQTPKHLITATGQRVTLRCSPRSGDLSVYWYQQSLDQGLQFLIQYYNGEERAKGNILERFSAQQFPDLHSELNLSSLELGDSALYFCASSLDSSADTQYFGPGTRLTVL.

The chain recombines TRBV7-6 with TRBJ1-1; the match to TRBD1 covers 7 bases. Per the germline V gene, CDR1 is SGHVS and CDR2 is FNYEAQ. With V trimmed by 5 bases and J by 1 base, 10 bases remained unmatched. The CDR3 totals 16 residues. This chain's CDR3 is CASSTDRRGGNTEAFF. For the CDR3, the DNA is TGTGCCAGCAGCACGGACAGGCGAGGAGGGAACACTGAAGCTTTCTTT.

CDR3 amino acids: CAISAGTGDDTQYF. The CDR3 coding sequence is TGTGCCATCAGTGCAGGGACAGGGGACGATACGCAGTATTTT. The chain combines TRBV10-3 with TRBJ2-3; 10 bases map to TRBD1. The CDR3 runs to 14 residues. Germline values: CDR1 ENHRY, CDR2 SYGVKD. The junction had 4 bases not matched to a gene; V was cut back by 4 bases and J by 6 bases.

V gene TRBV11-2 combines with J gene TRBJ2-7, with D tentatively TRBD2 (5 bases). The CDR3 contains 14 residues. CDR1 and CDR2 from the germline V gene are SGHAT and FQNNGV. Trimming pared 0 bases from V and 6 bases from J, leaving 12 bases between. CDR3 sequence reads: CASSLETLASEQYF. The DNA for the CDR3 is TGTGCCAGCAGCTTAGAGACGCTAGCTTCCGAGCAGTACTTC.

The J gene is TRBJ2-2, the V gene TRBV10-3; the match to TRBD1 covers 8 bases. This CDR3 region has 18 residues. The germline V gene has CDR1 ENHRY and CDR2 SYGVKD. The J segment lost 1 base and the V segment lost 6 bases, leaving 13 bases of the junction unmatched. CDR3 DNA sequence: TGTGCCATCAGAAAGAGACGAGGACAGGGAGAGAACACCGGGGAGCTGTTTTTT. Its translation is CAIRKRRGQGENTGELFF.

The genes are TRBV2 and TRBJ1-2, with a tentative D call TRBD1 (6 bases). The V gene's germline CDR1 is SNHLY and CDR2 FYNNEI. V gave up 6 bases and J gave up 4 bases, with 15 bases separating them. This CDR3 region has 14 residues. CDR3 nucleotides: TGTGCCAGCAGAGAGGACAGAAGCGTCTATGGCTACACCTTC. Protein: CASREDRSVYGYTF.

The genes are TRBV10-3 and TRBJ2-7; 7 nucleotides match TRBD1. The J segment lost 6 bases and the V segment lost 2 bases, leaving 7 bases of the junction unmatched. Germline CDR1 and CDR2: ENHRY and SYGVKD. The CDR3 has 14 amino acids. This chain's CDR3 is CAISETGEGSEQYF. The CDR3 DNA reads TGTGCCATCAGTGAGACAGGGGAAGGTTCCGAGCAGTACTTC.

The chain is built from TRBV6-1 and TRBJ1-2; 9 bases are a match to TRBD1. The CDR3 covers 13 residues. V lost 8 bases to trimming and J lost 6 bases; unmatched junction nucleotides: 7. Germline values: CDR1 MNHNS, CDR2 SASEGT. The CDR3 is CASSGQGRNGYTF. The CDR3 DNA follows: TGTGCCAGCTCCGGACAGGGGAGGAATGGCTACACCTTC.

The genes are TRBV28 and TRBJ1-5, with 10 nucleotides matching TRBD1. The CDR3 sequence is 20 residues long. Per the germline V gene, CDR1 is MDHEN and CDR2 is SYDVKM. With 4 bases clipped from V and 0 bases from J, the junction kept 15 bases outside the gene matches. CDR3 loop: CASSYNAGQGGFYSNQPQHF. The CDR3 region has the DNA TGTGCCAGCAGTTACAATGCCGGACAGGGGGGATTCTATAGCAATCAGCCCCAGCATTTT.

The chain is built from TRBV4-1 and TRBJ2-5, with 13 bases identical to TRBD2. The CDR3 is 18 amino acids. The J segment lost 5 bases and the V segment lost 3 bases, leaving 12 bases of the junction unmatched. Germline CDR1 is MGHRA and CDR2 is YSYEKL. CDR3 nucleotide sequence: TGCGCCAGCAGCCAGGAGACTAGCGGGGGGCCCATCGGGGAGACCCAGTACTTC. It specifies CASSQETSGGPIGETQYF.

The gene calls are TRBV5-1 and TRBJ2-7; no definite D call. The CDR3 consists of 13 residues. Looked up from germline, CDR1 is SGHRS and CDR2 is YFSETQ. Trimming left V 0 bases short and J 5 bases short, with 9 bases between. Here the CDR3 DNA reads TGCGCCAGCAGCTTGGCCCCGGAGAACGAGCAGTACTTC. Translating gives CASSLAPENEQYF.

The J gene is TRBJ2-7, the V gene TRBV18; TRBD1 agrees at 8 bases. The CDR3 totals 15 residues. Germline V gene data show CDR1 as KGHSH and CDR2 as LQKENI. V was pared by 3 bases and J by 6 bases, with 10 bases of the junction left unmatched. The CDR3 is CASSPYLTGELEQYF. CDR3 sequence (DNA): TGTGCCAGCTCACCTTATTTGACAGGGGAACTCGAGCAGTACTTC.

This clone has only one observation. The rearrangement links TRBV29-1 to TRBJ1-2; the match to TRBD1 covers 8 bases. The CDR3 spans 14 residues. Germline lookup yields CDR1 SQVTM and CDR2 ANQGSEA. Trimming cost V 0 bases and J 10 bases; bases outside gene matches: 10. The CDR3 reads CSVEDAYRGEVYTF. CDR3 coding DNA: TGCAGCGTTGAAGATGCGTACAGGGGGGAAGTCTACACCTTC. Looking up the rest from reference TRBV29-1 and TRBJ1-2 gives the full variable domain: SAVISQKPSRDICQRGTSLTIQCQVDSQVTMMFWYRQQPGQSLTLIATANQGSEATYESGFVIDKFPISRPNLTFSTLTVSNMSPEDSSIYLCSVEDAYRGEVYTFGSGTRLTVV.

The V and J genes are TRBV6-5 and TRBJ1-1; D is unresolved. V lost 5 bases and J 3 bases, leaving 10 bases between the germline ends. Germline V CDR1 and CDR2: MNHEY, SVGAGI. The CDR3 is 13 amino acids. CDR3 DNA sequence: TGTGCCAGCAGTCCTCGGGGATACACTGAAGCTTTCTTT. Its protein is CASSPRGYTEAFF.

The chain couples TRBV19 to TRBJ2-6; 7 positions agree with TRBD2. The CDR3 spans 20 residues. V gave up 4 bases and J gave up 0 bases; unmatched junction bases: 15. CDR1 and CDR2 from the germline V gene are LNHDA and SQIVND (reference sequence). CDR3 nucleotides: TGTGCCAGTAGTAGGGCCACCGCGGGACTACAATTCTCTGGGGCCAACGTCCTGACTTTC. It specifies CASSRATAGLQFSGANVLTF. Filled out from reference TRBV19 and TRBJ2-6, the complete variable domain reads DGGITQSPKYLFRKEGQNVTLSCEQNLNHDAMYWYRQDPGQGLRLIYYSQIVNDFQKGDIAEGYSVSREKKESFPLTVTSAQKNPTAFYLCASSRATAGLQFSGANVLTFGAGSRLTVL.

The chain is built from TRBV28 and TRBJ1-5; no definite D call. The CDR3 length is 17 residues. Trimming took off 5 bases at V and 0 bases at J, with 17 bases between the two ends. The germline gives CDR1 MDHEN, CDR2 SYDVKM. CDR3 DNA sequence: TGTGCCAGCAGTCCCCCCGCGAGGGTCATTAGCAATCAGCCCCAGCATTTT. Its protein is CASSPPARVISNQPQHF.